This paragraph reports one TCR beta chain. These data come from a study of blood T cell repertoires in COVID-19. Study overall: PBMCs, B-cell-depleted T cells, or T cells provided the cDNA or gDNA that made up the material.

Germline V gene sequence: CDR1 MNHEY, CDR2 SMNVEV (reference sequence). Trimming left V 7 bases short and J 5 bases short, with 33 bases between. The CDR3 extends over 21 amino acids. Per the original methods: Estimation of nucleated cell counts was performed using reference gene primer amplification. Method: immunoSEQ multiplex PCR; TCRdb's copy keeps in-frame clones and lacks some. For V, J and clone size, that table is used; D and trimming come from the DNA. The sample lists 80,000 to 100,000 clones; around 96% were seen once. This clonotype was obtained from a human donor with active COVID-19. The donor label of this sample is uncertain. Sequenced input: peripheral blood. The genes are TRBV27 and TRBJ1-6, with D perhaps TRBD1 (6 bases). The CDR3 sequence is CASTPRPPGTGSFLDNSPLHF. CDR3 DNA: TGTGCCAGCACCCCTCGGCCCCCGGGAACAGGGTCGTTCCTAGATAATTCACCCCTCCACTTT.